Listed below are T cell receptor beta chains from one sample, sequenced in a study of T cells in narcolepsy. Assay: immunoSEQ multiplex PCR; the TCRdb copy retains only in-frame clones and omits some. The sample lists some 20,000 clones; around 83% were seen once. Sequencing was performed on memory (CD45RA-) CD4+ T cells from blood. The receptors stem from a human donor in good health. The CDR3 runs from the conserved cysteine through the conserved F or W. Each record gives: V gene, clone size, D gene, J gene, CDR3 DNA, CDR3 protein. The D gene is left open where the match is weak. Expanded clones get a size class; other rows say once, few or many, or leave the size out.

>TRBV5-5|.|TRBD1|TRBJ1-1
TGTGCCAGCAGCTTGTTGTCAGGGGGCGTCACTGAAGCTTTCTTT
CASSLLSGGVTEAFF
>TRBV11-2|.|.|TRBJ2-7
TGTGCCAGCAGCTCCCTCCCCGGGAACGAGCAGTACTTC
CASSSLPGNEQYF
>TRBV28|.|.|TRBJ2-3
TGTGCCAGCAGTTTCATAGCAGATACGCAGTATTTT
CASSFIADTQYF
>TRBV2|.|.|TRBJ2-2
TGTGCCAGCAGTGAAGACGTCGGGGCCGGGGAGCTGTTTTTT
CASSEDVGAGELFF
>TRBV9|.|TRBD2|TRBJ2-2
TGTGCCAGCAGCCCGGGGGGGCTCCGCACGGAGCTGTTTTTT
CASSPGGLRTELFF
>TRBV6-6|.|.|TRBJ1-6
TGTGCCAGCAGGCCTCCCCGGGCGGGGAATTCACCCCTCCACTTT
CASRPPRAGNSPLHF
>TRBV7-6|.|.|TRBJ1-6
TGTGCCAGCAGCTTGAGGAACGGGGCCCACTCCTATAATTCACCCCTCCACTTT
CASSLRNGAHSYNSPLHF
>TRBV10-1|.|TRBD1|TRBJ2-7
TGCGCCAGCACCGAAGAAGACAGGGGGCTATTTCCATACGAGCAGTACTTC
CASTEEDRGLFPYEQYF
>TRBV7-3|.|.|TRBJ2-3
TGTGCCAGCAGCCCTGCCGGAGGTTCGGCCCCAGATACGCAGTATTTT
CASSPAGGSAPDTQYF
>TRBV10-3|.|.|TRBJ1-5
TGTGCCATCAGTGGGGACCCGACGGGCCAGCCCCAGCATTTT
CAISGDPTGQPQHF
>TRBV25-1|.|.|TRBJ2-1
TGTGCCAGCAGGCCCCGGGGGGCTCATTACAATGAGCAGTTCTTC
CASRPRGAHYNEQFF
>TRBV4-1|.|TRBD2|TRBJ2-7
TGCGCCAGCGCGACCGGGACTAGCGTCTACGAGCAGTACTTC
CASATGTSVYEQYF
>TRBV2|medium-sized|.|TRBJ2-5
TGTGCCAGTGTCGCGGCGACCCAGTACTTC
CASVAATQYF
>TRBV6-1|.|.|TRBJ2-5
TGTGCCAGCAGTTGGACACAGCAAGAGACCCAGTACTTC
CASSWTQQETQYF
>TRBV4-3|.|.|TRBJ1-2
TGCGCCAGCAGCCCCTATGGCTACACCTTC
CASSPYGYTF
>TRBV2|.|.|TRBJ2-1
TGTGCCAGCAGTGCGAACGGGAACTCCTACAATGAGCAGTTCTTC
CASSANGNSYNEQFF
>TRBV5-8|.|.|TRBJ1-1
TGTGCCAGCAGCTTGGCCCTGGGGGCAGGGACTGAAGCTTTCTTT
CASSLALGAGTEAFF
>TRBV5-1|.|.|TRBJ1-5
TGCGCCAGCAGCTTAGAACCCGGCAATCAGCCCCAGCATTTT
CASSLEPGNQPQHF
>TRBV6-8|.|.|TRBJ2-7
TGTGCCAGCAGTTACGGGGCAGGGGTTGAGTCCGAGCAGTACTTC
CASSYGAGVESEQYF
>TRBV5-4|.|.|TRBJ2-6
TGTGCCAGCAGCTTCAGGGCGCCAGGGGCCAACGTCCTGACTTTC
CASSFRAPGANVLTF
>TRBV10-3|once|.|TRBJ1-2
TGTGCCATCGAGGACCGATCCTATGGCTACACCTTC
CAIEDRSYGYTF
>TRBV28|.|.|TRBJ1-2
TGTGCCAGCAGGCCGGGAGGGTATGGCTACACCTTC
CASRPGGYGYTF
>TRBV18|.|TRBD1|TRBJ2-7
TGTGCCAGCTCGCAAGACAGGGACGACGAGCAGTACTTC
CASSQDRDDEQYF
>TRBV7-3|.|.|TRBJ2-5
TGTGCCAGCAGCCCGGGCCCCTCAGAGACCCAGTACTTC
CASSPGPSETQYF
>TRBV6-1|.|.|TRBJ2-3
TGTGCCAGCAGTGTGCGTGGGCGTGAGGAGGATACGCAGTATTTT
CASSVRGREEDTQYF
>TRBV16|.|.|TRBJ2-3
TGTGCCAGCAGCCAATTGAGGGAGGCTAGCGGCACAGATACGCAGTATTTT
CASSQLREASGTDTQYF
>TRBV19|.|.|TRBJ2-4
TGTGCCAGTAGTATAGACATCTTACGGGGAAACATTCAGTACTTC
CASSIDILRGNIQYF
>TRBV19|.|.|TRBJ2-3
TGTGCCAGTAGTATTCGCCGGGGGTCGCGCACAGATACGCAGTATTTT
CASSIRRGSRTDTQYF
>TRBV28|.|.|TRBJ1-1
TGTGCCAGCAGTCGACTGACCTGGGACACTGAAGCTTTCTTT
CASSRLTWDTEAFF
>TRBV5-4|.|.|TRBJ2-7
TGTGCCAGCAGCTCCCCCAGGGAACTCGACGAGCAGTACTTC
CASSSPRELDEQYF
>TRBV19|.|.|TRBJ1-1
TGTGCCAGTAGTATGTACGGGGGCACTGAAGCTTTCTTT
CASSMYGGTEAFF
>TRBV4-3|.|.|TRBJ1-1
TGCGCCAGCAGCCAAGTACCTATTTTGGGAGGCACTGAAGCTTTCTTT
CASSQVPILGGTEAFF